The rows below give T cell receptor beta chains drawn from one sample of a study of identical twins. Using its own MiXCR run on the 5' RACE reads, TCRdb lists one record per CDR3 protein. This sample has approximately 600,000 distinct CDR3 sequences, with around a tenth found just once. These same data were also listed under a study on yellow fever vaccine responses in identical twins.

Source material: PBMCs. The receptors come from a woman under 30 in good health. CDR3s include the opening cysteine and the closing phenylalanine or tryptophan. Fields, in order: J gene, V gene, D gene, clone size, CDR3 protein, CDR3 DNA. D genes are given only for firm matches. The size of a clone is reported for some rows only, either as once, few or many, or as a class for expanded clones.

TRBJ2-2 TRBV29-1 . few CSVVRETGELFF TGCAGCGTTGTAAGGGAAACCGGGGAGCTGTTTTTT
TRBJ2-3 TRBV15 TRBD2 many CATSRPSSPGSGSSQYF TGTGCCACCAGCAGGCCATCGTCCCCGGGTAGCGGGAGTTCGCAGTATTTT
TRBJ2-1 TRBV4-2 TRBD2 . CASSLYGTSGYNEQFF TGTGCCAGCAGCCTGTACGGGACTAGCGGTTACAATGAGCAGTTCTTC
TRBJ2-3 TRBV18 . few CASSRGTDSTDTQYF TGTGCCAGCTCAAGAGGGACCGATAGCACAGATACGCAGTATTTT
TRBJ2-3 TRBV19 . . CASSMINTDTQYF TGTGCCAGTAGTATGATCAACACAGATACGCAGTATTTT
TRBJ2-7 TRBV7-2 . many CASSLFTKPSYEQYF TGTGCCAGCAGCTTATTTACGAAGCCCTCCTACGAGCAGTACTTC
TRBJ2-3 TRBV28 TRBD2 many CASSPRLAGVSADTQYF TGTGCCAGCAGTCCCCGACTAGCGGGAGTTTCCGCAGATACGCAGTATTTT
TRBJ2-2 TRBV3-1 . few CASSQVAGRIGTGELFF TGTGCCAGCAGCCAAGTAGCAGGGCGAATCGGTACCGGGGAGCTGTTTTTT
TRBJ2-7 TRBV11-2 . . CASSSQWGHRSYEQYF TGTGCCAGCAGCTCCCAGTGGGGCCACCGCTCCTACGAGCAGTACTTC
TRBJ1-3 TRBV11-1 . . CASSLGWGGLASGNTIYF TGTGCCAGCAGCTTAGGGTGGGGGGGACTCGCCTCTGGAAACACCATATATTTT
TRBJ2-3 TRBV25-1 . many CASQVLTRESTDTQYF TGTGCCAGCCAGGTTCTCACCCGTGAAAGCACAGATACGCAGTATTTT
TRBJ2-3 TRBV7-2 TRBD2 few CASSLSGDVDTQYF TGTGCCAGCAGCCTTAGCGGGGATGTAGATACGCAGTATTTT
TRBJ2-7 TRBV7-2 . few CASSPNRGGPYEQYF TGTGCCAGCAGCCCAAATAGGGGAGGTCCCTACGAGCAGTACTTC
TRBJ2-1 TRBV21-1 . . CASSPLGGASSYNEQFF TGTGCCAGCAGCCCCCTCGGAGGGGCAAGCTCCTACAATGAGCAGTTCTTC
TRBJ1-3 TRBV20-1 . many CSARLGHVKSSGNTIYF TGCAGTGCTAGATTGGGGCACGTCAAGAGCTCTGGAAACACCATATATTTT
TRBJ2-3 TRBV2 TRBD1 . CASTRQGSNTDTQYF TGTGCCAGCACCCGACAGGGGTCGAACACAGATACGCAGTATTTT
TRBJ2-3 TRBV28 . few CASSLGKNGDTQYF TGTGCCAGCAGTTTGGGGAAAAATGGGGATACGCAGTATTTT
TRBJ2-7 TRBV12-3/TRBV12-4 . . CASSPLGQKSSYEQYF TGTGCCAGCAGTCCACTTGGACAGAAAAGCTCCTACGAGCAGTACTTC
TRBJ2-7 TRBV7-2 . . CASTRGTYEQYF TGTGCCAGCACCAGGGGAACCTACGAGCAGTACTTC
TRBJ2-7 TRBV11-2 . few CASSRRGEGGAYEQYF TGTGCCAGCAGCCGGCGAGGGGAAGGGGGGGCCTACGAGCAGTACTTC
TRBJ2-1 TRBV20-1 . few CSALRTASYNEQFF TGCAGTGCCCTGAGGACTGCATCCTACAATGAGCAGTTCTTC
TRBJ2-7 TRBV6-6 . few CASSYTLSYEQYF TGTGCCAGCAGTTACACCCTGTCCTACGAGCAGTACTTC
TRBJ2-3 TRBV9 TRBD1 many CASSVGQGAGSTDTQYF TGTGCCAGCAGCGTAGGCCAGGGGGCCGGGAGCACAGATACGCAGTATTTT
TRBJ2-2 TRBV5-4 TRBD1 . CASSLEGTGGRLGYLTGELFF TGTGCCAGCAGCTTGGAGGGGACAGGGGGAAGATTGGGTTATCTCACCGGGGAGCTGTTTTTT
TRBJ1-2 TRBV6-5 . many CASSYDGFNYGYTF TGTGCCAGCAGTTACGACGGCTTTAACTATGGCTACACCTTC
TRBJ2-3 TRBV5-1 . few CASSLVAHGDTQYF TGCGCCAGCAGCTTGGTGGCTCACGGAGATACGCAGTATTTT
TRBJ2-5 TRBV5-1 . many CASSLASRQVNRLEETQYF TGCGCCAGCAGCTTGGCCAGCAGGCAGGTAAACCGGCTAGAAGAGACCCAGTACTTC
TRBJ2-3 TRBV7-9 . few CASNRRGGGLDTQYF TGTGCCAGCAATAGGAGGGGGGGCGGCCTAGATACGCAGTATTTT
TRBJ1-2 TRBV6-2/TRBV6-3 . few CASSYSSGTLNYGYTF TGTGCCAGCAGTTACTCTTCAGGGACCCTTAACTATGGCTACACCTTC
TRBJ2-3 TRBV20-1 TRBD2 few CSATNILSGSTDTQYF TGCAGTGCCACTAACATCCTTAGCGGGAGCACAGATACGCAGTATTTT
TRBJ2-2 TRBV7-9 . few CASNPWGGENTGELFF TGTGCCAGCAACCCATGGGGCGGGGAGAACACCGGGGAGCTGTTTTTT
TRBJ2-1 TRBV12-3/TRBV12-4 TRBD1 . CASRGDREVLLGEQFF TGTGCCAGCAGAGGGGACAGGGAGGTGTTATTGGGTGAGCAGTTCTTC
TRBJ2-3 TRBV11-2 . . CASSINRVADTQYF TGTGCCAGCAGCATTAACAGGGTCGCAGATACGCAGTATTTT
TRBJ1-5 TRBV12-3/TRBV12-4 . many CASSLGVGQPQHF TGTGCCAGCAGTTTAGGTGTAGGTCAGCCCCAGCATTTT
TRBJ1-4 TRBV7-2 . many CASSLRGRPNEKLFF TGTGCCAGCAGCTTACGCGGGAGGCCTAATGAAAAACTGTTTTTT
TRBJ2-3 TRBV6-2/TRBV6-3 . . CASSTLGQSLRTDTQYF TGTGCCAGCAGTACTCTCGGACAGTCTCTACGCACAGATACGCAGTATTTT
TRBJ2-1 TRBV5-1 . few CASSFPGPVNEQFF TGCGCCAGCAGCTTTCCGGGGCCTGTCAATGAGCAGTTCTTC
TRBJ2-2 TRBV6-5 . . CASSYQGGGGNTGELFF TGTGCCAGCAGTTACCAAGGGGGAGGGGGAAACACCGGGGAGCTGTTTTTT
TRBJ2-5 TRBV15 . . CATSRSLAEGETQYF TGTGCCACCAGCAGATCCCTAGCTGAGGGAGAGACCCAGTACTTC
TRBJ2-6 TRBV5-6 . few CASSQRRTGANVLTF TGTGCCAGCAGCCAACGACGGACTGGGGCCAACGTCCTGACTTTC
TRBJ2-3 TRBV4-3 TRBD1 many CASSHRQGFTDTQYF TGCGCCAGCAGCCACAGACAGGGGTTCACAGATACGCAGTATTTT
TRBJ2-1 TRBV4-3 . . CASSQAQGRNEQFF TGCGCCAGCAGCCAAGCCCAAGGGAGGAATGAGCAGTTCTTC
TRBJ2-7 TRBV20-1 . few CSARARATYEQYF TGCAGTGCTAGAGCACGGGCTACCTACGAGCAGTACTTC
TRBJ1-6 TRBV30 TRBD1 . CAWSRQGGNSPLHF TGTGCCTGGAGTAGACAGGGGGGTAATTCACCCCTCCACTTT
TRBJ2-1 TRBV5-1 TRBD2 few CASSLSGLAAEYSYNEQFF TGCGCCAGCAGCTTGTCTGGACTAGCGGCCGAATACTCCTACAATGAGCAGTTCTTC
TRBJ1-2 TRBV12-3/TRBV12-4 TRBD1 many CASSRTGNPYGYTF TGTGCCAGCAGTAGGACAGGAAATCCCTATGGCTACACCTTC
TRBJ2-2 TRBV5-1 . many CASSLDGGPGELFF TGCGCCAGCAGCTTGGACGGGGGCCCCGGGGAGCTGTTTTTT
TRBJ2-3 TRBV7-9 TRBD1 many CASSWRTGESDTQYF TGTGCCAGCAGCTGGCGGACAGGGGAATCCGATACGCAGTATTTT
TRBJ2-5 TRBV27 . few CASTFSRETQYF TGTGCCAGCACTTTTTCCAGGGAGACCCAGTACTTC
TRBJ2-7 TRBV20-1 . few CSARAPQNSYEQYF TGCAGTGCTAGAGCCCCTCAAAACTCCTACGAGCAGTACTTC
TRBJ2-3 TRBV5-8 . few CASSYQTGKTDTQYF TGTGCCAGCAGTTACCAAACGGGGAAAACAGATACGCAGTATTTT
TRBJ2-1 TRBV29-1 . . CSPRRIAYNEQFF TGCAGCCCGCGGAGAATTGCCTACAATGAGCAGTTCTTC
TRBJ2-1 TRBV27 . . CASSSVWGGRVGYNEQLF TGTGCCAGCAGTTCGGTTTGGGGGGGCCGAGTCGGGTACAATGAGCAGCTCTTC
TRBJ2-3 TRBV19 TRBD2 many CASSTGLAGTDTQYF TGTGCCAGTAGTACTGGACTAGCGGGCACAGATACGCAGTATTTT
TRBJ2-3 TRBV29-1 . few CSVKVRTQYF TGCAGCGTCAAGGTCCGTACGCAGTATTTT